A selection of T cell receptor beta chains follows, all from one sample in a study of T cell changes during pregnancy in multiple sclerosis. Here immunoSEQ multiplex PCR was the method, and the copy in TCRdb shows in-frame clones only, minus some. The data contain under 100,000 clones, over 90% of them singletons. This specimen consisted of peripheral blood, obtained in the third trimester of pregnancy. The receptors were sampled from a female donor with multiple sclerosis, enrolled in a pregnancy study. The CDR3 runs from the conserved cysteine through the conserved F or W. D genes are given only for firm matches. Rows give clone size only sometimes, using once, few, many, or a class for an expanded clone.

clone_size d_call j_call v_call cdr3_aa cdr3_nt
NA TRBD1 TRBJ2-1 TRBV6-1 CASRQGEFHEQFF TGTGCCAGCAGACAGGGGGAGTTTCATGAGCAGTTCTTC
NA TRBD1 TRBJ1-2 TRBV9 CASSVAPTTGKGYTF TGTGCCAGCAGCGTAGCTCCCACGACAGGGAAGGGCTACACCTTC
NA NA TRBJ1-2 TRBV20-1 CSASGAYGYTF TGCAGTGCTAGTGGGGCCTATGGCTACACCTTC
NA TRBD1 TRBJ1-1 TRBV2 CASRGDRMNTEAFF TGTGCCAGCAGGGGGGACAGGATGAACACTGAAGCTTTCTTT
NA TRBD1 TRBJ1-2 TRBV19 CASSVDRGGYGYTF TGTGCCAGTAGTGTGGACAGGGGCGGCTATGGCTACACCTTC
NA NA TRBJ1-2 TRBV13 CASSVQGSNYGYTF TGTGCCAGCAGCGTGCAGGGTAGTAACTATGGCTACACCTTC
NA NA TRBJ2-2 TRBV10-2 CASSVVGGVGELFF TGCGCCAGCAGTGTCGTAGGGGGGGTCGGGGAGCTGTTTTTT
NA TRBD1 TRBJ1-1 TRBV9 CASSVGTGGLGTEAFF TGTGCCAGCAGCGTCGGGACAGGGGGCTTGGGCACTGAAGCTTTCTTT
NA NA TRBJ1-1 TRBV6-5 CASSWREGVNTEAFF TGTGCCAGCAGTTGGCGCGAGGGGGTGAACACTGAAGCTTTCTTT
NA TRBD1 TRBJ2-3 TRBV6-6 CASSSAGGLTDTQYF TGTGCCAGCAGTTCGGCAGGGGGCTTGACAGATACGCAGTATTTT
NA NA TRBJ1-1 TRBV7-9 CASSPGGTRGAFF TGTGCCAGCAGCCCGGGGGGGACACGGGGAGCTTTCTTT
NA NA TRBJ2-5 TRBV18 CASSPDYQETQYF TGTGCCAGCTCACCGGACTACCAAGAGACCCAGTACTTC
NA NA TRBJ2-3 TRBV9 CASSVDRGGDTDTQYF TGTGCCAGCAGCGTAGATCGGGGCGGGGACACAGATACGCAGTATTTT
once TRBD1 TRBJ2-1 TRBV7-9 CASRPKGASSYNEQFF TGTGCCAGCAGACCTAAGGGGGCCAGCTCCTACAATGAGCAGTTCTTC
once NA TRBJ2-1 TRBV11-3 CASSSGPEQFF TGTGCCAGCAGCTCAGGGCCTGAGCAGTTCTTC
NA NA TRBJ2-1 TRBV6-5 CASSYSYEQFF TGTGCCAGCAGTTACTCCTATGAGCAGTTCTTC
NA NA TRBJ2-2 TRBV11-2 CASSSRGPGELFF TGTGCCAGCAGCTCGCGGGGGCCCGGGGAGCTGTTTTTT